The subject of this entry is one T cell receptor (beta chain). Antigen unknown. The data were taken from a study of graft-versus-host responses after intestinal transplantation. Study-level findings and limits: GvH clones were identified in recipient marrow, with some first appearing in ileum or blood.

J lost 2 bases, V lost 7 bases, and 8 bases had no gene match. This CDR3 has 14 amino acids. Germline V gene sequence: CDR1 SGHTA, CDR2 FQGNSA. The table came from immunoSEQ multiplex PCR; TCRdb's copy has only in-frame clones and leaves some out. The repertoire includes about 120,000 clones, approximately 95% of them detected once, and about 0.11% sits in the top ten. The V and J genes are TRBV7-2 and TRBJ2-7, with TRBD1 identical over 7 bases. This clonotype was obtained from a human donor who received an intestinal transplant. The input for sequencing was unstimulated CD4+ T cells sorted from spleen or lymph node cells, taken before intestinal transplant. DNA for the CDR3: TGTGCCAGCAACGTTGGGACAGCCGCCTACGAGCAGTACTTC. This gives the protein CASNVGTAAYEQYF. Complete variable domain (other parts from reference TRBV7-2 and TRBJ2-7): GAGVSQSPSNKVTEKGKDVELRCDPISGHTALYWYRQSLGQGLEFLIYFQGNSAPDKSGLPSDRFSAERTGGSVSTLTIQRTQQEDSAVYLCASNVGTAAYEQYFGPGTRLTVT.